This T cell receptor (beta chain) is from a study of shared clonotypes between healthy human individuals (dated by TCRdb to 2019 to 2021). Regarding the research as a whole: Three men and two women, aged 18 to 49 years, made up the cohort. For each donor, three plates each were used for CD4 naive and CD4 memory, two plates were used for CD8 naive, and one plate was used for CD8 memory. The study deeply sequenced blood TCR repertoires of several healthy adults to estimate repertoire size and the extent of clonotype sharing between individuals. To increase sequencing depth and limit assay-specific biases, TCR repertoire library preparation and sequencing were carried out by different laboratories using diverse techniques. Per donor, leukapheresis produced somewhere between about 0.8 and 9 billion PBMCs.

Comments on this clone: What antigen it recognizes has not been identified. Base quality data are lacking; no much larger clone is found one base away.

Overall results and qualifications from the work: Pairwise subsampling indicated that sequencing depth was expected to affect the degree of clonotype sharing among donors. About 5% of naive CD4, around 3.6% of naive CD8, 2% to 2.5% of memory CD4, and about 0.4% of memory CD8 clonotypes were shared across a few donors. Even with the large sequencing depth, rarefaction of the sorted-subset datasets indicated that sequencing was incomplete. Larger estimated clonotype richness was generally found for naive subsets than for memory subsets. The genetic and exposure-history diversity represented was limited by the small number of donors. Compared with non-shared clonotypes, clonotypes shared by all four sorted-subset donors had higher generation probabilities. Sampling was restricted to blood, and TCR repertoires in tissues likely differ from the TCR repertoires found in blood.

Healthy HIV-negative adults with no recently reported acute infections or vaccinations were included as donors. All donors were Caucasian adults living in Nashville, Tennessee, USA. CD4+ T cells were enriched by magnetic negative selection, after which naive cells were positively selected on CD45RA and the negative fraction was taken as the memory subset. Blood was obtained by leukapheresis, after which PBMCs were separated by Ficoll-Histopaque density gradient centrifugation and cryopreserved in liquid nitrogen vapor phase. Analytical flow cytometry was used to check the purity and quantity of each magnetically sorted T cell population. From each sorted fraction, genomic DNA was isolated and quantified by UV absorbance on a Nanodrop 2000c. The germline V gene provides CDR1 MGHRA and CDR2 YSYEKL. The CDR3, from cysteine to phenylalanine, totals 21 residues. Just CDR3 DNA is preserved here, 63 bases in frame from base 1. At the junction V is shortened by 3 bases and J by 2 bases, with 31 bases in between.

TCR CDR3 regions were amplified from genomic DNA by multiplex PCR using the deep immunoSEQ assay. Extracted genomic DNA from each cell subset was spread evenly across all wells of several immunoSEQ 96-well plates, with each plate serving as a replicate. For sorted subsets, each replicate PCR was loaded with roughly 0.2 ug genomic DNA, equivalent to 30,000 or so T cell genomes. Purified libraries were measured with a Qubit 3.0 fluorometer, size-checked on a Bioanalyzer 2100, and measured again with the KAPA Library Quantification kit. Each immunoSEQ 96-well plate was sequenced on its own single-read 150-cycle Illumina NextSeq 550 flow cell. The authors' pipeline ran thus. The immunoSEQ output contained only junctional sequences without quality scores, so filtering could not match that applied to full-length reads. To assign V/J genes and CDR3, sequences were annotated against IMGT germline references using PyIR, a Python wrapper for IgBLAST v1.9. Reads were filtered out if the reads had weak V/J assignments (E-value above 1e-6), no CDR3, stop codons, out-of-frame junctions, or ambiguous translated residues. V3J clonotypes were defined by identical inferred V gene, J gene, and CDR3 amino acid sequence. Percentage overlap between repertoires was calculated by dividing the number of shared unique clonotypes by the size of the smaller repertoire. Richness of each repertoire was evaluated using RTK rarefaction, the Chao1 estimator, and Recon v2.1 estimates of unobserved clonotypes. Generation probabilities for all TCRbeta clonotypes obtained by the gDNA method from four donors were computed using OLGA. TCRdb obtained this table from immuneACCESS and retained in-frame rearrangements with V and J assigned. These tables miss some clones; where compared with another copy, unresolved V genes account for less than half of the shortfall, and the remainder is unexplained. V and J calls and clone size come straight from that table; D and trimming were deduced from the DNA. The sample includes over a million clones, with 75% to 80% observed a single time. The biggest ten clones account for approximately 0.52% of the sample.

The chain is assembled from TRBV4-1 and TRBJ1-2; tentative D gene TRBD1, with 6 bases matching. Sequencing used memory CD4+ T cells from PBMCs. Explained via the paper, the cell subset or site label denotes: CD45RA-negative fraction. This sequence originates from a man in his late teens or twenties in good health. Some clones in this sample may be carry-over from other donors' samples. The DNA is as follows: TGCGCCAGCAGCCAGAGCGGACAGAAGATAACACAGAAACTGAAGAACTATGGCTACACCTTC. Its product reads: CASSQSGQKITQKLKNYGYTF.